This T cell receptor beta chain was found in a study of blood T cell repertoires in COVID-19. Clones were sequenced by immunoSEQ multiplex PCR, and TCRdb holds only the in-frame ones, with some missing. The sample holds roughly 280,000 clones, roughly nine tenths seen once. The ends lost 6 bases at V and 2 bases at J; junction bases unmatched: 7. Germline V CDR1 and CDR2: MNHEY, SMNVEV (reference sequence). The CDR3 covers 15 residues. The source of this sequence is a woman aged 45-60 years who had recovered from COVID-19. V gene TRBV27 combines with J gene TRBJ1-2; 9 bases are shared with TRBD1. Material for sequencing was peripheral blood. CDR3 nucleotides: TGTGCCAGCAGGCAAGGGACAGGGCTGAACTATGGCTACACCTTC. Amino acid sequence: CASRQGTGLNYGYTF.